These 12 T cell receptor beta chains share one sample of origin, sequenced in a study of blood T cell repertoires in COVID-19. Sequenced by immunoSEQ multiplex PCR; TCRdb stores in-frame clones only, minus some. The sample contains 310,000 or so clones, 90% of which appear only once. The sequencing input was PBMCs or T cells enriched from blood (not recorded which). These receptors all stem from a woman between 18 and 29 years old with acute COVID-19.

The chain carries TRBV27 and TRBJ2-7; possibly TRBD1 for D (6 bases). This CDR3 region has 18 residues. Trimming shortened V by 5 bases and J by 0 bases, and 23 bases separated the two germline ends. In germline, CDR1 is MNHEY, CDR2 SMNVEV (reference sequence). The CDR3 DNA sequence: TGTGCCAGCAGTCCTACGATCCCCTTGGGGGCTCACTCCTACGAGCAGTACTTC. Its translation: CASSPTIPLGAHSYEQYF.

This chain uses TRBV29-1 with TRBJ2-5; D is unresolved. CDR1 and CDR2 (germline): SQVTM, ANQGSEA. V was cut by 4 bases and J by 5 bases, with 5 bases left in between. There are 10 residues in the CDR3. CDR3 bases: TGCAGCGTTGCCCAGGAGACCCAGTACTTC. Translated, it gives CSVAQETQYF. The full variable domain, in which reference TRBV29-1 and TRBJ2-5 provide the parts outside the CDR3, is SAVISQKPSRDICQRGTSLTIQCQVDSQVTMMFWYRQQPGQSLTLIATANQGSEATYESGFVIDKFPISRPNLTFSTLTVSNMSPEDSSIYLCSVAQETQYFGPGTRLLVL.

This clone appeared a single time. The chain links TRBV28 to TRBJ2-7; the match to TRBD2 covers 11 bases. The CDR3 has 17 residues. Germline V lookup: CDR1 MDHEN, CDR2 SYDVKM. J lost 3 bases, V lost 7 bases, and 14 bases had no gene match. CDR3 coding DNA: TGTGCCAGCATCGGGGTCGGAACCGGGACTAGCGGCTACGAGCAGTACTTC. Protein product: CASIGVGTGTSGYEQYF.

The rearrangement joins TRBV5-1 to TRBJ2-7, with 10 bases that match TRBD2. The germline CDR1 and CDR2 sequences are SGHRS and YFSETQ. The CDR3 sequence is 15 residues long. J gave up 5 bases and V 4 bases, and 9 bases lay outside the gene matches. The CDR3 coding sequence is TGCGCCAGCAGCGGAGGAGCGGGAGGGCCTGACGAGCAGTACTTC. This translates into CASSGGAGGPDEQYF.

This chain connects TRBV19 to TRBJ1-1; 11 bases map to TRBD1. V was pared by 3 bases and J by 3 bases, with 6 bases of the junction left unmatched. The germline CDR1 and CDR2 sequences are LNHDA and SQIVND (reference sequence). This CDR3 has 16 residues. The DNA for the CDR3 is TGTGCCAGTAGTATTCCGGACAGGGGGCGGGACACTGAAGCTTTCTTT. It is translated as CASSIPDRGRDTEAFF. Supplemented by reference TRBV19 and TRBJ1-1, the full variable domain reads DGGITQSPKYLFRKEGQNVTLSCEQNLNHDAMYWYRQDPGQGLRLIYYSQIVNDFQKGDIAEGYSVSREKKESFPLTVTSAQKNPTAFYLCASSIPDRGRDTEAFFGQGTRLTVV.

This sequence joins TRBV27 and TRBJ1-5; D is possibly TRBD1 (5 bases). V lost 5 bases and J 9 bases, leaving 20 bases between the germline ends. The CDR3 is 15 residues long. Germline V lookup: CDR1 MNHEY, CDR2 SMNVEV (reference sequence). The CDR3 nucleotides are TGTGCCAGCAGTCCCAGGACCCCCGGGGGTTGGCCCCAGCATTTT. Encoded protein: CASSPRTPGGWPQHF.

V gene TRBV7-8 combines with J gene TRBJ2-1; 9 positions match TRBD2. The CDR3 length is 17 residues. J lost 5 bases, V lost 0 bases, and 8 bases had no gene match. The V gene's germline CDR1 is SGHVS and CDR2 FQNEAQ. CDR3 residues: CASSLAQTSGSNNEQFF. CDR3 coding DNA: TGTGCCAGCAGCTTAGCGCAAACTAGCGGGTCGAACAATGAGCAGTTCTTC.

This clone was seen once. Here the CDR3 reads CASSIDRVEAFF. In DNA, the CDR3 is TGTGCCAGTAGTATAGATCGTGTTGAAGCTTTCTTT. The rearrangement uses TRBV19 and TRBJ1-1; D uncertain. Germline CDR1 and CDR2: LNHDA and SQIVND (reference sequence). Trimming left V 0 bases short and J 7 bases short, with 6 bases between. CDR3 size: 12 residues.

The V call is TRBV19, the J call TRBJ2-7; 7 positions agree with TRBD2. Germline V gene data show CDR1 as LNHDA and CDR2 as SQIVND (reference sequence). With V trimmed by 4 bases and J by 4 bases, 13 bases remained unmatched. The CDR3 sequence is 16 residues long. In nucleotides, the CDR3 is TGTGCCAGTAGTACCCTCGGCTCTAGCGGAAAATACGAGCAGTACTTC. This gives the protein CASSTLGSSGKYEQYF. Based on the CDR3 plus reference TRBV19 and TRBJ2-7, the full variable domain is DGGITQSPKYLFRKEGQNVTLSCEQNLNHDAMYWYRQDPGQGLRLIYYSQIVNDFQKGDIAEGYSVSREKKESFPLTVTSAQKNPTAFYLCASSTLGSSGKYEQYFGPGTRLTVT.

V usage is TRBV7-9 and J usage is TRBJ2-3; weak D call: TRBD2 (9 bases). Trimming pared 6 bases from V and 1 base from J, leaving 14 bases between. The CDR3 is 15 amino acids. Germline CDR1 is SEHNR and CDR2 is FQNEAQ (reference sequence). The DNA of the CDR3 is TGTGCCAGCAGTCTAGCGGGACAGGGCACAGATACGCAGTATTTT. Its protein product is CASSLAGQGTDTQYF.

This chain links TRBV6-5 with TRBJ1-6; TRBD1 matches 7 bases. The CDR3 has 15 residues. V gave up 4 bases and J gave up 4 bases; unmatched junction bases: 4. Germline loops: CDR1 MNHEY, CDR2 SVGAGI. In DNA form, the CDR3 reads TGTGCCAGCAGTTTGGACAGGAGATATAATTCACCCCTCCACTTT. Amino acid sequence: CASSLDRRYNSPLHF.

This clone was counted a few times. The J gene is TRBJ2-1, the V gene TRBV4-2; 9 bases align to TRBD1. Germline V gene lookup returns CDR1 LGHNA and CDR2 YNFKEQ. CDR3 length: 16 residues. Trimming cost V 0 bases and J 4 bases; bases outside gene matches: 4. CDR3 protein: CASSQERQGVYNEQFF. As DNA, the CDR3 is TGTGCCAGCAGCCAAGAACGACAGGGGGTATACAATGAGCAGTTCTTC.